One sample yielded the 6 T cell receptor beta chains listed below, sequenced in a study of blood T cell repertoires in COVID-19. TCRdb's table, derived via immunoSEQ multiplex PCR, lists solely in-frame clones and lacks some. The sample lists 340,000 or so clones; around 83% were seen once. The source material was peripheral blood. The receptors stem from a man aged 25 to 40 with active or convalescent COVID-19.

The CDR3 is CASSRSGRGNEQFF. In DNA form, the CDR3 reads TGTGCCAGCAGCCGTAGCGGGAGGGGCAATGAGCAGTTCTTC. The rearrangement links TRBV7-3 to TRBJ2-1, with 11 bases lining up with TRBD2. V trimming: 5 bases; J trimming: 6 bases; junction bases outside the gene matches: 3. Germline V CDR1 and CDR2: SGHTA, FQGTGA. The CDR3 consists of 14 residues.

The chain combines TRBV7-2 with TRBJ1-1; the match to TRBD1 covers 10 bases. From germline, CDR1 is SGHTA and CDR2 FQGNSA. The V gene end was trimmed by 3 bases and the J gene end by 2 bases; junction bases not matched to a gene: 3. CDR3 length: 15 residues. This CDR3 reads CASSFETGGNTEAFF. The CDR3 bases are TGTGCCAGCAGCTTCGAGACAGGGGGCAACACTGAAGCTTTCTTT.

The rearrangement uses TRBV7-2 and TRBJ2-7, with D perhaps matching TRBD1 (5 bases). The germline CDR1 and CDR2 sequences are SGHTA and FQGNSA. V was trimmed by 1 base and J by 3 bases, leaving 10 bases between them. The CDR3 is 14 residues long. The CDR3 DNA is TGTGCCAGCAGCTTAGACAGGAACATCTACGAGCAGTACTTC. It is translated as CASSLDRNIYEQYF.

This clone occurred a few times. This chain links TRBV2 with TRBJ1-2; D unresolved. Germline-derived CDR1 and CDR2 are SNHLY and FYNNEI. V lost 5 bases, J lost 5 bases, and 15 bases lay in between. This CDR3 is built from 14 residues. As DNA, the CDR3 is TGTGCCAGCAGTCCCGCGAGAGGTTATTATGGCTACACCTTC. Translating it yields CASSPARGYYGYTF. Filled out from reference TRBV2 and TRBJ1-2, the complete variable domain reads EPEVTQTPSHQVTQMGQEVILRCVPISNHLYFYWYRQILGQKVEFLVSFYNNEISEKSEIFDDQFSVERPDGSNFTLKIRSTKLEDSAMYFCASSPARGYYGYTFGSGTRLTVV.

CDR3: CASSFLVGVGEQFF. CDR3 DNA: TGTGCCAGCAGTTTCCTGGTCGGAGTAGGTGAGCAGTTCTTC. The gene calls are TRBV6-6 and TRBJ2-1; D uncertain. Trimming stripped 4 bases from V and 9 bases from J, with 16 bases between. Germline CDR1 reads MNHNY; CDR2 reads SVGAGI (reference sequence). The CDR3 runs 14 residues.

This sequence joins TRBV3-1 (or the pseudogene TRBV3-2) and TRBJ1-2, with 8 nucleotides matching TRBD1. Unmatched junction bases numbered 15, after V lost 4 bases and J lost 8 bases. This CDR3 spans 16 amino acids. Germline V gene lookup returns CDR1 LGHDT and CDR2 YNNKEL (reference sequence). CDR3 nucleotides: TGTGCCAGCAGCCTCAGGGGGCGTCCTATCGGGGGCGGCTACACCTTC. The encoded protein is CASSLRGRPIGGGYTF.